This is a list of T cell receptor beta chains from one sample in a study of cytomegalovirus exposure and HLA in healthy donors. Method: immunoSEQ multiplex PCR; TCRdb's copy keeps in-frame clones and lacks some. The data hold 150,000 to 180,000 clones, with over 65% observed a single time. The sequenced sample consisted of PBMCs. These receptors all come from a woman in her 40s in good health and CMV-seronegative. Each CDR3 is given with its conserved first and last residue.

TRBV29-1 CSVGGTGFQEQYF
TRBV5-1 CASSPRDRGRDEQFF
TRBV5-1 CASSLSTTNEKLFF
TRBV5-4 CASRRNTDNYGYTF
TRBV19 CASSTRTGPNYGYTF
TRBV11-2 CASSLGGLGELFF
TRBV7-2 CASSLGQFTDTQYF
TRBV5-5 CASSLTPLANYGYTF
TRBV7-8 CASSGWDRRGYTF
TRBV5-1 CASSLGTGLTEAFF
TRBV28 CASYNGNEKLFF
TRBV11-2 CASSLDVFRRAASEQYF
TRBV9 CASSAPGLAGTQYF
TRBV7-9 CASSPGVGNEKLFF
TRBV5-1 CASSAGLAGELDTQYF
TRBV2 CASRRQGDIYGYTF
TRBV28 CASSLTGAMYERYF
TRBV9 CASSVGTGEMFF
TRBV19 CATWTAYSNQPQHF
TRBV4-1 CASSQGTEPFYGYTF
TRBV7-9 CASSSVMYTQYF
TRBV11-3 CASSPDRGYEQYF
TRBV29-1 CSVQQGSDEQFF
TRBV5-8 CASSHSFQGAHYGYTF
TRBV5-1 CASSLMGGKEETQYF
TRBV10-3 CAISSSQETQYF
TRBV28 CASSLGASGATDTQYF
TRBV10-3 CATGAEGLNTGELFF
TRBV30 CAWTGEWAEAFF
TRBV6-4 CASSVQVYTEAFF
TRBV29-1 CSVEDPRAGEQYF
TRBV5-4 CASSPGARGYEQYF
TRBV5-4 CASSPGGTPSTDTQYF
TRBV10-3 CAIQGSGELFF
TRBV7-9 CASSLAGGSYGYTF
TRBV29-1 CSVVMATGELFF
TRBV29-1 CSVVGTSPSQPQHF
TRBV28 CASSLTSGLNEQFF
TRBV29-1 CSVEDQADEQYF
TRBV7-9 CASSLVSGGEQYF
TRBV6-5 CASSGPRGSSYEQYF
TRBV6-1 CASSEDSLAKNIQYF
TRBV27 CASSSAPVGGWNGYTF
TRBV19 CASSGHMTNTEAFF
TRBV7-6 CASSLRGSGAITGELFF
TRBV27 CASTFGTGQFRYEQYF
TRBV28 CASSLAAGNGYTF
TRBV28 CASSLHPGGLNQPQHF
TRBV7-9 CASHPGAGGNEQFF
TRBV6-1 CASSERTGSSYNEQFF
TRBV6-5 CASSTGTHGYTF
TRBV30 CAWSKTSGYLYEQYF
TRBV4-1 CASSPGTREQFF
TRBV6-5 CASSYRQAGGLFF
TRBV6-6 CASSSTGISGNTIYF
TRBV28 CASSPGRRGTEAFF
TRBV5-1 CASSLGGAPHEQFF